A single T cell receptor beta chain is shown here with its context. Its target is unknown. The sample is drawn from a study of T cell repertoires in cytomegalovirus infection. The CDR3 loop spans 17 amino acids. Per the germline V gene, CDR1 is SGDLS and CDR2 is YYNGEE. The V segment lost 3 bases and the J segment 3 bases; nucleotides outside the gene matches: 10. A single record per CDR3 protein comes from TCRdb applying MiXCR to the reads. Altogether some 150,000 distinct CDR3 sequences are present, about 31% being singletons, with the ten largest covering around 50%. The sequence derives from a human donor in good health (CMV status not recorded). Some clones in this sample may be carry-over from other donors' samples. Here the sequenced sample was CD8+ T cells from cultured PBMCs, taken from culture after CMV antigen stimulation. V and J are TRBV9 and TRBJ2-1; 9 bases are a match to TRBD1. Here the CDR3 reads CASSGQGGFMGYNEQFF. CDR3 nucleotides: TGTGCCAGCAGCGGACAGGGGGGTTTCATGGGCTACAATGAGCAGTTCTTC.